One sample yielded the 8 T cell receptor beta chains listed below, sequenced in a study of blood T cells in healthy people across ages (dated by TCRdb to the mid-2010s). Receptor amplification or capture employed 5' RACE. The sequencer was an Illumina HiSeq 2500. A second about 7 to 12 cycle PCR used a sample-barcoded 5' primer and a J-beta primer mix. The public reads were reanalyzed by TCRdb: fastp trimming at Q25, MiXCR alignment, in-frame beta chains only. Entries are consolidated by CDR3 protein sequence, retaining the most common genes and DNA. For this sample there are under 2,000,000 distinct CDR3 sequences; about 49% appear just once. The ten biggest clones cover more than 2% of the sample. The sequencing input was blood. All receptors derive from a woman aged 40 to 49 in good health.

This clonotype appeared a few times. The chain is built from TRBV20-1 and TRBJ2-4; tentatively, D is TRBD1 (5 bases). CDR1 and CDR2 (germline): DFQATT, SNEGSKA (reference sequence). The V end lost 6 bases, the J end lost 3 bases, and 12 bases lay between the germline ends. This CDR3 contains 13 residues. CDR3: CSAPQDIKNIQYF. CDR3 in DNA: TGCAGTGCCCCACAGGATATCAAAAACATTCAGTACTTC.

This chain links TRBV10-3 with TRBJ2-1; tentative D call: TRBD1 (6 bases). Trimming pared 10 bases from V and 5 bases from J, leaving 15 bases between. The CDR3 runs 13 residues. Looked up from germline, CDR1 is ENHRY and CDR2 is SYGVKD. CDR3 region: CATTGTPDNEQFF. The CDR3, as DNA: TGTGCCACCACCGGGACACCCGACAATGAGCAGTTCTTC.

The rearrangement joins TRBV29-1 to TRBJ2-1; maybe TRBD2 (5 bases). From germline, CDR1 is SQVTM and CDR2 ANQGSEA. V shed 7 bases and J shed 11 bases, with 21 bases lying between them. The CDR3 spans 13 residues. The CDR3 loop reads CSAKSGPRDKQFF. Written as DNA, the CDR3 is TGCAGCGCCAAAAGTGGGCCCCGGGATAAGCAGTTCTTC.

This sequence joins TRBV4-3 and TRBJ2-7; the D gene is possibly TRBD1 (6 bases). Per the germline V gene, CDR1 is LGHNA and CDR2 is YSLEER. Trimming pared 3 bases from V and 11 bases from J, leaving 17 bases between. The CDR3 sequence is 13 residues long. CDR3: CASSQLREDSKYF. The CDR3 DNA follows: TGCGCCAGCAGCCAGTTACGAGAGGACAGCAAGTACTTC.

The CDR3 protein is CASSSRLTSSEQFF. CDR3 DNA sequence: TGTGCCAGCAGCTCCCGCCTGACCTCTAGTGAGCAGTTCTTC. The chain combines TRBV7-3 with TRBJ2-1; no firm D call. The CDR3 is made up of 14 amino acids. Trimming left V 4 bases short and J 9 bases short, with 16 bases between. Germline assignment: CDR1 SGHTA and CDR2 FQGTGA.

The gene calls are TRBV3-1 and TRBJ1-4, with D unresolved. V lost 0 bases, J lost 5 bases, and 13 bases lay in between. The CDR3 totals 16 residues. The germline V gene has CDR1 LGHDT and CDR2 YNNKEL (reference sequence). CDR3 residues: CASSQDNGNTNEKLFF. In DNA, the CDR3 is TGTGCCAGCAGCCAAGATAACGGAAACACAAATGAAAAACTGTTTTTT.

The V call is TRBV5-1, the J call TRBJ2-5; D possibly uses TRBD1 or TRBD2 (6 bases each). The CDR3 covers 14 residues. Germline values: CDR1 SGHRS, CDR2 YFSETQ. Trimming shortened V by 7 bases and J by 5 bases, and 18 bases separated the two germline ends. DNA of the CDR3: TGCGCCAGCTCAAGAGGGGGGCCCCGGGAGACCCAGTACTTC. As protein: CASSRGGPRETQYF.

This chain joins TRBV18 and TRBJ2-4; D is perhaps TRBD2 (5 bases). The J call may be mistaken, given a closer DNA end match to TRBJ2-7. This CDR3 contains 15 residues. Germline CDR1 is KGHSH and CDR2 is LQKENI. In nucleotides, the CDR3 is TGTGCCAGCTCACCTGGGAGCCCCTCGGCCTACGAGCAGTACTTC. This gives the protein CASSPGSPSAYEQYF.